These T cell receptor beta chains were read from a single sample in a study of T cell changes during pregnancy in multiple sclerosis. Measured with immunoSEQ multiplex PCR; TCRdb has only the in-frame clones, and not every one. The repertoire holds tens of thousands of clones, with 91% as singletons. The sequencing here drew on peripheral blood, taken after pregnancy. These receptors originate from a female donor in good health, enrolled as a control in a pregnancy study. Both conserved end residues are part of each CDR3. D genes are given only for firm matches. For some rows the clone size is stated as once, few or many, or as a class when expanded; others skip it.

cdr3_nt,cdr3_aa,v_call,cdr3_length,clone_size,j_call,d_call
TGTGCCAGCAGTTCTGTACTAGCGACGGCGGGCGAGCAGTTCTTC,CASSSVLATAGEQFF,TRBV6-5,15,-,TRBJ2-1,TRBD2
TGTGCCAGCAGCACTTCGGACAGCTATGGCTACACCTTC,CASSTSDSYGYTF,TRBV7-2,13,-,TRBJ1-2,-
TGTGCCAGCACGAGCCCCCTCGTGGTTGGAAACACCATATATTTT,CASTSPLVVGNTIYF,TRBV7-9,15,-,TRBJ1-3,-
TGTGCCAGCAGCGCGGACAGGGGGCGAGGTTACGAGCAGTACTTC,CASSADRGRGYEQYF,TRBV11-1,15,-,TRBJ2-7,TRBD1
TGCGCCAGCAGCTTCGGCCACGGGGGGAATTCACCCCTCCACTTT,CASSFGHGGNSPLHF,TRBV5-1,15,-,TRBJ1-6,-
TGTGCCAGCAGTTCCCACCTTAGGGGATCAGCGGGTGGCTACACCTTC,CASSSHLRGSAGGYTF,TRBV28,16,-,TRBJ1-2,-
TGTGCCAGCAGTTTCAGGGAGACCCAGTACTTC,CASSFRETQYF,TRBV27,11,-,TRBJ2-5,-
TGTGCCAGCAGCTTAACCGGAGGGACAGGGATCGGTCAGCCCCAGCATTTT,CASSLTGGTGIGQPQHF,TRBV7-2,17,-,TRBJ1-5,TRBD1
TGTGCCAGTAGTGGGGACATTGAGACCCAGTACTTC,CASSGDIETQYF,TRBV19,12,once,TRBJ2-5,-
TGTGCCAGCAGTGCAGTCCCCACTGAAGCTTTCTTT,CASSAVPTEAFF,TRBV6-1,12,once,TRBJ1-1,-
TGTGCCAGCAGCATACAGGGTTTTATCGGATACGAGCAGTACTTC,CASSIQGFIGYEQYF,TRBV5-6,15,-,TRBJ2-7,-
TGTGCCACCAGCAGAGATAGAAACACCATATATTTT,CATSRDRNTIYF,TRBV15,12,-,TRBJ1-3,-
TGTGCCAGCAGTTGGGACAGGCCCTCCTACGAGCAGTACTTC,CASSWDRPSYEQYF,TRBV28,14,once,TRBJ2-7,TRBD1
TGTGCCACCAGTCGAGGGAACGGGGATGGGGAAAAACTGTTTTTT,CATSRGNGDGEKLFF,TRBV15,15,-,TRBJ1-4,-
TGTGCCAGCAGCCGACTAGCGGGACCGAGCGAGCAGTACTTC,CASSRLAGPSEQYF,TRBV7-8,14,-,TRBJ2-7,TRBD2
TGTGCCAGCAGTTATGGGACAGGGGGTTATAATGAAAAACTGTTTTTT,CASSYGTGGYNEKLFF,TRBV6-5,16,-,TRBJ1-4,TRBD1
TGTGCCAGCAGCTTAGGTCCTAGCGCGTCCTACGAGCAGTACTTC,CASSLGPSASYEQYF,TRBV7-7,15,-,TRBJ2-7,-
TGTGCCAGCTCACGAGGTAGGGGAACCTACGAGCAGTACTTC,CASSRGRGTYEQYF,TRBV18,14,-,TRBJ2-7,-
TGTGCCAGCTTGCGGCGGGACAGTTTTGTCGAGCAGTACTTC,CASLRRDSFVEQYF,TRBV6-1,14,-,TRBJ2-7,-
TGTGCCTGGAGTGTAAACAGGGATGGGAAAGCTTTCTTT,CAWSVNRDGKAFF,TRBV30,13,-,TRBJ1-1,-
TGCGCCAGCAGCTCTAGACCATGGACTAGCGGGGGTCACAATGAGCAGTTCTTC,CASSSRPWTSGGHNEQFF,TRBV5-1,18,-,TRBJ2-1,TRBD2
TGTGCCAGCAGGCGGGGACAGGGAAACACTGAAGCTTTCTTT,CASRRGQGNTEAFF,TRBV6-5,14,-,TRBJ1-1,TRBD1
TGTGCCAGCAGTGAAGCGGGGAAGGGGGAAAAACTGTTTTTT,CASSEAGKGEKLFF,TRBV25-1,14,-,TRBJ1-4,-
TGTGCCAGCAGCCCGGCGGGGGGAGATAACACTGAAGCTTTCTTT,CASSPAGGDNTEAFF,TRBV5-6,15,-,TRBJ1-1,-
TGTGCCAGCAGCCCACTGGGCAGGGCACACGAGCAGTACTTC,CASSPLGRAHEQYF,TRBV7-6,14,-,TRBJ2-7,-
TGTGCCAGCAGCGTTGGGACAGGGGGCAATTCACCCCTCCACTTT,CASSVGTGGNSPLHF,TRBV9,15,-,TRBJ1-6,TRBD1
TGTGCCAGCAGACTCGCCGGGGGGGGCAATCAGCCCCAGCATTTT,CASRLAGGGNQPQHF,TRBV27,15,-,TRBJ1-5,-
TGTGCCAGTAGTATAGGGCAGGGCCATCGAAAACTGTTTTTT,CASSIGQGHRKLFF,TRBV19,14,-,TRBJ1-4,-
TGTGCCAGCAGCTTAGATACAGGGGGCTACGAGCAGTACTTC,CASSLDTGGYEQYF,TRBV7-6,14,once,TRBJ2-7,TRBD1
TGCGCCAGCAGTGAAGAGGGGGCGCGAGGCTACACCTTC,CASSEEGARGYTF,TRBV5-1,13,-,TRBJ1-2,TRBD1
TGTGCCAGCAGCTTACCGAGGAGACTAGCGGGGGGGAGGAATGAGCAGTTCTTC,CASSLPRRLAGGRNEQFF,TRBV7-9,18,-,TRBJ2-1,TRBD2
TGTGCCAGTAGCCCCCAGGCCGTAGGTGGAGAGCAGTACTTC,CASSPQAVGGEQYF,TRBV19,14,once,TRBJ2-7,-
TGCGCCAGCAGTGGCGGGACAGGGGGCACTGAAGCTTTCTTT,CASSGGTGGTEAFF,TRBV5-1,14,-,TRBJ1-1,TRBD1
TGCAGCATTTCCCGGAACACTGAAGCTTTCTTT,CSISRNTEAFF,TRBV29-1,11,-,TRBJ1-1,-
TGTGCCAGCAGTCGTGCCGGACAGGGGGAAGTCGCCATCGAATTCTTT,CASSRAGQGEVAIEFF,TRBV27,16,-,TRBJ1-1,TRBD1